Detailed here is one T cell receptor (beta chain). The assay was immunoSEQ multiplex PCR, and TCRdb's table has in-frame clones only and misses some. The profile shows over 110,000 clones, 70% to 90% of them singletons. This specimen belongs to a study of cytomegalovirus exposure and HLA in healthy donors. Study background: The 650 to 850 first-cohort repertoires and the 95 to 150 validation repertoires shared the same platform, a later analysis reported.

Losses at the gene ends were 4 bases for V and 5 bases for J; bases not matched to a gene: 7. CDR1 is MNHNY and CDR2 is SVGAGI in the germline V gene (reference sequence). This CDR3 region has 14 residues. The sample was PBMCs. The receptor was derived from a man aged 18 to 29 in good health and CMV-seropositive. V usage is TRBV6-6 and J usage is TRBJ2-7; 8 bases map to TRBD2. CDR3 sequence: CASSSTGGENEQYF. CDR3 DNA sequence: TGTGCCAGCAGTTCTACGGGAGGGGAGAACGAGCAGTACTTC.